The 32 T cell receptor beta chains presented below share a single source sample, sequenced in a study of blood T cell repertoires in COVID-19. Using immunoSEQ multiplex PCR, the repertoire was profiled, and TCRdb retains in-frame clones only, with some absent. This table has approximately 100,000 clones, roughly 80% appearing once. The specimen sequenced was peripheral blood. The receptors come from an elderly woman with acute or convalescent COVID-19.

The chain recombines TRBV6-5 with TRBJ1-3; 9 bases line up with TRBD1. Unmatched junction bases numbered 6, after V lost 6 bases and J lost 3 bases. The CDR3 consists of 15 residues. CDR1 is MNHEY, CDR2 SVGAGI, per germline. The DNA of the CDR3 is TGTGCCAGCAGAGGGACAGGGCCTGGTGGAAACACCATATATTTT. This translates into CASRGTGPGGNTIYF.

The chain recombines TRBV3-1 (or the pseudogene TRBV3-2) with TRBJ2-2, with TRBD2 identical over 8 bases. CDR3 length: 16 residues. With V trimmed by 4 bases and J by 3 bases, 7 bases remained unmatched. The germline gives CDR1 LGHDT, CDR2 YNNKEL (reference sequence). CDR3 DNA: TGTGCCAGCAGCCCTGTCACGGGGGGGTACACCGGGGAGCTGTTTTTT. Protein sequence: CASSPVTGGYTGELFF.

This rearrangement joins TRBV24-1 to TRBJ2-3; weak D call: TRBD1 (5 bases). Germline V gene sequence: CDR1 KGHDR, CDR2 SFDVKD. The CDR3 spans 13 residues. V was pared by 9 bases and J by 1 base, with 10 bases between. The CDR3 loop reads CATSDSRTDTQYF. CDR3 DNA: TGTGCCACCTCAGACAGTCGCACAGATACGCAGTATTTT.

The chain is built from TRBV3-1 (or the pseudogene TRBV3-2) and TRBJ1-4; 8 positions agree with TRBD1. Trimming cost V 0 bases and J 8 bases; bases outside gene matches: 5. CDR1 is LGHDT and CDR2 is YNNKEL in the germline V gene (reference sequence). This CDR3 has 15 amino acids. The CDR3 is CASSQEGTGYEKLFF. DNA for the CDR3: TGTGCCAGCAGCCAAGAAGGGACAGGATACGAAAAACTGTTTTTT.

The chain combines TRBV19 with TRBJ1-5, with 8 bases aligning to TRBD1. Germline CDR1 is LNHDA and CDR2 is SQIVND (reference sequence). This CDR3 spans 19 amino acids. V lost 2 bases and J lost 4; bases outside the gene matches: 16. The DNA for the CDR3 is TGTGCCAGTAGTATATCGCGTGCAAACACAGGGGGTGCAAATCAGCCCCAGCATTTT. This translates into CASSISRANTGGANQPQHF.

The genes are TRBV5-5 and TRBJ1-5; D gene ambiguous. Germline loops: CDR1 SGHKS, CDR2 YYEKEE (reference sequence). CDR3 length: 15 residues. Trimming stripped 1 base from V and 3 bases from J, with 11 bases between. The CDR3 DNA reads as TGTGCCAGCAGCTTGAACTCGCAGGCCAATCAGCCCCAGCATTTT. It codes for CASSLNSQANQPQHF.

This chain connects TRBV4-2 to TRBJ1-5; D ambiguous. CDR1 is LGHNA and CDR2 is YNFKEQ in the germline V gene. The V and J ends lost 0 bases and 11 bases respectively, with 17 bases between them. CDR3 size: 15 residues. The CDR3 protein is CASSQEAVGRLTQHF. The CDR3 nucleotides are TGTGCCAGCAGCCAAGAGGCGGTAGGAAGATTAACCCAGCATTTT.

CDR3 coding DNA: TGCGCCAGCAGCCAAAATCAGTTGAGCAATCAGCCCCAGCATTTT. Translated: CASSQNQLSNQPQHF. The chain combines TRBV4-1 with TRBJ1-5; no reliable D call. The CDR3 runs to 15 residues. Germline V gene sequence: CDR1 MGHRA, CDR2 YSYEKL. Trimming removed 2 bases at V and 1 base at J, with 9 bases between.

The chain recombines TRBV9 with TRBJ2-5, with D possibly matching TRBD1 (5 bases). CDR1 SGDLS and CDR2 YYNGEE come from the germline V gene. V shed 0 bases and J shed 0 bases, with 6 bases lying between them. The CDR3 is 14 residues long. The CDR3 here is CASSVGGNQETQYF. The CDR3 region has the DNA TGTGCCAGCAGCGTAGGGGGCAACCAAGAGACCCAGTACTTC.

This chain uses TRBV24-1 with TRBJ2-5; 8 bases align to TRBD1. The CDR3 extends over 15 amino acids. J gave up 4 bases and V 4 bases, and 7 bases lay outside the gene matches. The germline CDR1 and CDR2 sequences are KGHDR and SFDVKD. DNA of the CDR3: TGTGCCACCAGTGACCCAAGACAGGGGAGAGAGACCCAGTACTTC. Protein: CATSDPRQGRETQYF.

The rearrangement uses TRBV7-2 and TRBJ1-2, with 8 bases matching TRBD1. The V segment lost 5 bases and the J segment 1 base; nucleotides outside the gene matches: 12. CDR1 and CDR2 from the germline V gene are SGHTA and FQGNSA. The CDR3 consists of 17 residues. CDR3: CASSPQGGRGLNYGYTF. DNA of the CDR3: TGTGCCAGCAGCCCCCAAGGTGGCAGGGGGCTTAACTATGGCTACACCTTC.

The chain has TRBV10-1 and TRBJ2-2; weak D call: TRBD1 (6 bases). Germline loops: CDR1 WNHNN, CDR2 SYGVQD (reference sequence). This CDR3 is 15 amino acids long. V dropped 0 bases and J dropped 7 bases, with 12 bases sitting between them. The CDR3 sequence is CASSESSRGGGELFF. The DNA of the CDR3 is TGCGCCAGCAGTGAGTCTTCCAGGGGCGGCGGGGAGCTGTTTTTT.

V and J are TRBV2 and TRBJ1-5; D unresolved. This CDR3 has 14 amino acids. The V end was cut by 6 bases, the J end by 5 bases, with 14 bases between. Germline CDR1 and CDR2: SNHLY and FYNNEI. The CDR3 DNA follows: TGTGCCAGCAGCGGAATTGGGCTATATCAGCCCCAGCATTTT. Amino acid sequence: CASSGIGLYQPQHF.

V is TRBV28 and J is TRBJ2-7; 9 nucleotides align to TRBD1. The CDR3 totals 15 residues. Losses at the gene ends were 6 bases for V and 6 bases for J; bases not matched to a gene: 12. CDR1 is MDHEN and CDR2 is SYDVKM in the germline V gene. CDR3 sequence: CASRPPGQGLGEQYV. CDR3 DNA sequence: TGTGCCAGCAGGCCGCCGGGACAGGGTCTGGGCGAGCAGTACGTC.

CDR3 region: CASSPSGAGGAYNEQFF. CDR3 nucleotides: TGTGCCAGCAGCCCGTCAGGAGCGGGGGGGGCATACAATGAGCAGTTCTTC. This chain connects TRBV3-1 (or the pseudogene TRBV3-2) to TRBJ2-1, with TRBD2 matching 10 bases. V was clipped by 4 bases and J by 4 bases; unmatched bases: 10. CDR3 length: 17 residues. Germline assignment: CDR1 LGHDT and CDR2 YNNKEL (reference sequence).

V is TRBV7-3 and J is TRBJ2-3, with 9 positions matching TRBD2. CDR3 length equals 15 residues. V gave up 5 bases and J gave up 5 bases; unmatched junction bases: 8. Germline V lookup: CDR1 SGHTA, CDR2 FQGTGA. In nucleotides, the CDR3 is TGTGCCAGCAGCCTAAGCGGGGGGCGGGGAGATACGCAGTATTTT. Amino acid sequence: CASSLSGGRGDTQYF.

The rearrangement links TRBV5-1 to TRBJ1-3, with D unresolved. Germline V lookup: CDR1 SGHRS, CDR2 YFSETQ. V was shortened by 0 bases and J by 0 bases, with 4 bases between the two germline ends. There are 14 residues in the CDR3. CDR3 protein: CASSLDSSGNTIYF. In DNA form, the CDR3 reads TGCGCCAGCAGCTTGGACAGCTCTGGAAACACCATATATTTT.

In this sample, this clone turned up a few times. V usage is TRBV6-2 or TRBV6-3 and J usage is TRBJ1-2; D gene uncertain. From germline, CDR1 is MNHEY and CDR2 SVGEGT. The CDR3 is made up of 14 amino acids. Trimming removed 5 bases from V and 3 bases from J, with 13 bases in between. The CDR3 nucleotides are TGTGCCAGCAGTCCGACTTTGAGGGACTATGGCTACACCTTC. Translated: CASSPTLRDYGYTF.

This clone was recorded a few times. The genes are TRBV30 and TRBJ2-2; TRBD1 agrees at 10 bases. Germline V gives CDR1 GTSNPN, CDR2 SVGIG (reference sequence). The CDR3 extends over 13 amino acids. V gave up 3 bases and J gave up 6 bases; unmatched junction bases: 1. The CDR3 protein is CAWRGTGAGELFF. The CDR3 DNA follows: TGTGCCTGGAGGGGGACAGGGGCCGGGGAGCTGTTTTTT.

For the CDR3, the DNA is TGTGCCACCAGCAGAGTAAGGGGGGGCTCCGTAAAAGAGACCCAGTACTTC. Amino acid sequence: CATSRVRGGSVKETQYF. The V call is TRBV15, the J call TRBJ2-5; possibly TRBD2 for D (7 bases). V gave up 1 base and J gave up 3 bases, with 18 bases separating them. The CDR3 length is 17 residues. Germline CDR1 LNHNV, CDR2 YYDKDF (reference sequence).

The rearrangement uses TRBV6-2 or TRBV6-3 and TRBJ1-5; the match to TRBD1 covers 8 bases. Germline CDR1 MNHEY, CDR2 SVGEGT. The CDR3 is 16 residues long. Trimming at V came to 5 bases and at J to 3 bases, leaving 9 bases not matched to a gene. CDR3 bases: TGTGCCAGCAGTGACCAGACAGGGGCAACCAATCAGCCCCAGCATTTT. Translating it yields CASSDQTGATNQPQHF.

The count of this clone is one. The chain has TRBV6-2 or TRBV6-3 and TRBJ1-5; tentatively, D is TRBD1 (6 bases). Trimming cost V 0 bases and J 7 bases, with 10 bases left between them. This CDR3 is 14 amino acids long. Germline lookup yields CDR1 MNHEY and CDR2 SVGEGT. CDR3: CASSYSGGGQPQHF. Written as DNA, the CDR3 is TGTGCCAGCAGTTACTCCGGGGGGGGCCAGCCCCAGCATTTT.

The CDR3, as DNA: TGTGCCAGCTCCCCCATTACTCAAGATACGCAGTATTTT. Its translation is CASSPITQDTQYF. The V call is TRBV6-5, the J call TRBJ2-3; no clear D gene. V dropped 8 bases and J dropped 5 bases, with 14 bases sitting between them. CDR1 and CDR2 from the germline V gene are MNHEY and SVGAGI. This CDR3 has 13 residues.

The chain joins TRBV5-6 to TRBJ1-1; TRBD1 matches at 9 bases. Trimming took 8 bases from V and 2 from J; bases not matched to a gene: 10. The CDR3 extends over 15 amino acids. The V gene's germline CDR1 is SGHDT and CDR2 YYEEEE. CDR3 region: CASLQGARQNTEAFF. As DNA, the CDR3 is TGTGCCAGTCTACAGGGGGCCCGACAAAACACTGAAGCTTTCTTT. The whole variable domain, filled in from reference TRBV5-6 and TRBJ1-1, reads DAGVTQSPTHLIKTRGQQVTLRCSPKSGHDTVSWYQQALGQGPQFIFQYYEEEERQRGNFPDRFSGHQFPNYSSELNVNALLLGDSALYLCASLQGARQNTEAFFGQGTRLTVV.

CDR3 nucleotide sequence: TGTGCCAGCAGCGGAGGGACAGGGCTCTATGGCTACACCTTC. It is translated as CASSGGTGLYGYTF. The V and J genes are TRBV9 and TRBJ1-2; 9 positions match TRBD1. The CDR3 has 14 amino acids. Losses at the gene ends were 3 bases for V and 4 bases for J; bases not matched to a gene: 4. Germline V gene lookup returns CDR1 SGDLS and CDR2 YYNGEE.

The V and J genes are TRBV29-1 and TRBJ1-2; 7 nucleotides match TRBD1. Per the germline V gene, CDR1 is SQVTM and CDR2 is ANQGSEA. CDR3 length: 14 amino acids. Trimming cost V 5 bases and J 4 bases; bases outside gene matches: 10. The CDR3 region has the DNA TGCAGCGTTAACAATAGGGACAGATCCTATGGCTACACCTTC. This translates into CSVNNRDRSYGYTF.

J is TRBJ1-4 and V is TRBV28; D remains unclear. The germline V gene encodes CDR1 MDHEN and CDR2 SYDVKM. The CDR3 is made up of 16 amino acids. V was shortened by 5 bases and J by 5 bases, with 18 bases between the two germline ends. For the CDR3, the DNA is TGTGCCAGCAGTCCCAGGAAGGGAGGAAAAAATGAAAAACTGTTTTTT. This encodes CASSPRKGGKNEKLFF.

The rearrangement uses TRBV20-1 and TRBJ1-1; no reliable D call. The germline CDR1 and CDR2 sequences are DFQATT and SNEGSKA (reference sequence). The CDR3 has 13 residues. The V end was cut by 3 bases, the J end by 7 bases, with 15 bases between. The CDR3 reads CSASRVGVSEAFF. Here the CDR3 DNA reads TGCAGTGCTAGTCGGGTGGGTGTTAGTGAAGCTTTCTTT.

The CDR3 here is CASSSGTATDTQYF. CDR3 in DNA: TGTGCCAGCAGTTCGGGGACTGCCACAGATACGCAGTATTTT. The chain has TRBV28 and TRBJ2-3; maybe TRBD2 (6 bases). V was pared by 4 bases and J by 2 bases, with 10 bases between. CDR1 is MDHEN and CDR2 is SYDVKM in the germline V gene. The CDR3 loop spans 14 amino acids.

The chain couples TRBV28 to TRBJ2-1; TRBD2 matches 9 bases. CDR1 MDHEN and CDR2 SYDVKM come from the germline V gene. Trimming at V came to 3 bases and at J to 5 bases, leaving 5 bases not matched to a gene. CDR3 length: 15 amino acids. The CDR3 loop is CASSFSRGGHNEQFF. The CDR3 DNA sequence: TGTGCCAGCAGTTTCTCGCGGGGGGGCCACAATGAGCAGTTCTTC.

This chain uses TRBV28 with TRBJ1-4; D is possibly TRBD1 (5 bases). Germline CDR1 reads MDHEN; CDR2 reads SYDVKM. This CDR3 is 13 amino acids long. V lost 3 bases and J 7 bases, leaving 9 bases between the germline ends. CDR3 in DNA: TGTGCCAGCAGTTTCCAGGGCAGTGAAAAACTGTTTTTT. It is translated as CASSFQGSEKLFF.

CDR3 sequence reads: CASSLRGGAEAFF. For the CDR3, the DNA is TGTGCCAGCAGTTTAAGAGGGGGGGCTGAAGCTTTCTTT. The chain recombines TRBV12-3 or TRBV12-4 with TRBJ1-1; TRBD1 might be the D (6 bases). Between the trimmed V and J ends, which lost 2 bases and 6 bases, there was a span of 10 bases. This CDR3 spans 13 amino acids.